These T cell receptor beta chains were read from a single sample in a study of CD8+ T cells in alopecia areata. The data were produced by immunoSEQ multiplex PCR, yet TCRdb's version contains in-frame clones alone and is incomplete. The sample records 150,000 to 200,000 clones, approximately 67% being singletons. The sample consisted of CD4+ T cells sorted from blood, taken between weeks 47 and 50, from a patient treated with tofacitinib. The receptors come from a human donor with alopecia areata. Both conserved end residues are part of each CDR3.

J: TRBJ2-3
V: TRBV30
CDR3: CAWIQGQSTDTQYF

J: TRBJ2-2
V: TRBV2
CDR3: CASSEDSGVSTGELFF

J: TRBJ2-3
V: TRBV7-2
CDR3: CASSLQGGGTDTQYF

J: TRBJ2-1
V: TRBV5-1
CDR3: CASKPQGGSSYNEQFF

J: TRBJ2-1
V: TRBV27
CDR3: CASRGAGQGWNEQFF

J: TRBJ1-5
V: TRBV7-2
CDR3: CASSPTDRGSNQPQHF

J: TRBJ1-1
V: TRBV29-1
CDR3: CSAEVGRTEAFF

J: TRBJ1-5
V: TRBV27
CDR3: CASSRIGPLGQPQHF

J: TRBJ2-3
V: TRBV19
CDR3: CASSSGGTDTQYF

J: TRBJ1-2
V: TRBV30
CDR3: CAWSATGEGYTF

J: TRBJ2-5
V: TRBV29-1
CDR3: CSAVSGGQETQYF

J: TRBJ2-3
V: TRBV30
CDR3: CAWSAGGANTQYF

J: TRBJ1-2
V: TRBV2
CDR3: CASSEEGNYGYTF

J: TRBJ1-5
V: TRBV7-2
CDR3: CASSLEGIQPQHF

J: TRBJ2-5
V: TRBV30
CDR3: CAWSATGNQETQYF

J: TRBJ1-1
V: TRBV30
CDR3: CAWSHVVGEAFF

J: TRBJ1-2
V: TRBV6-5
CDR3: CASSYSGQGMSGYTF

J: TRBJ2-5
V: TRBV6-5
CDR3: CASRKRREETQYF

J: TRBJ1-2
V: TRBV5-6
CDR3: CASSSLFVENYGYTF

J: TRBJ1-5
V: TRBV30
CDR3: CAWSVKGDQPQHF

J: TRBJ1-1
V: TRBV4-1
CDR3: CASSFGQTNTEAFF

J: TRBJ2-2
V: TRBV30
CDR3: CASPRDGGVSVTGELFF

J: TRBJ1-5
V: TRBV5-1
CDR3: CASSSGTGGNQPQHF

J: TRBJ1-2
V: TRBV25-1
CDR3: CASSAWTTGVGYTF

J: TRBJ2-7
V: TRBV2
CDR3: CASTQSGQGHEQYF

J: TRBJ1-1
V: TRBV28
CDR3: CASRQGENTEAFF

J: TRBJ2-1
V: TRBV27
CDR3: CASSLRASGGDEQFF

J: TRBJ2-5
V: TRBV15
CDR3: CATSRVRDRGLMETQYF

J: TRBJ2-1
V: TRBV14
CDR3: CASSQVGRTSNEQFF

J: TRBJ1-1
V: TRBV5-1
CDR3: CASSLDGDTEAFF

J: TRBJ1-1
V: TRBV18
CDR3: CASSPRQGLGSGNTEAFF

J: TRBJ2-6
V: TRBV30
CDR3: CAWSAARVRSGANVLTF

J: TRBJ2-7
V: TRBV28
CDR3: CASSALYEQYF

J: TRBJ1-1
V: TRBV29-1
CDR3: CSVRRDKNTEAFF

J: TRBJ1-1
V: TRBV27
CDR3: CASSLSRFLNTEAFF

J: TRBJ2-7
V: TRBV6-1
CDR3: CASREAIGQGARYEQYF

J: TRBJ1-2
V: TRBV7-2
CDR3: CASSPVPNYGYTF

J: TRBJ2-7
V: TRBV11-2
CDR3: CASSGNYEQYF

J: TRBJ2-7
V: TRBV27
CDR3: CASSPQGPYSVGEQYF

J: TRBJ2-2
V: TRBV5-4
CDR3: CASSMDRGLTGELFF

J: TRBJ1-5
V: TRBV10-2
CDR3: CASATGALSNQPQHF

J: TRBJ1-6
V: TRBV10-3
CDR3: CAISEDYGSSPLHF

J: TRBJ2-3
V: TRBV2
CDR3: CASSEWPRRADTQYF

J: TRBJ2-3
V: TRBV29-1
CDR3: CSVELPQDGGTDTQYF

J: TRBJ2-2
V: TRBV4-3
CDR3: CASSRDTGELFF

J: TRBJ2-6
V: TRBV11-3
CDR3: CASSPWGQGTSGANVLTF

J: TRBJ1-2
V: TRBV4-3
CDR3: CASSPRPGDGYTF

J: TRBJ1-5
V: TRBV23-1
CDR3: CASSPLKFGGGNQPQHF

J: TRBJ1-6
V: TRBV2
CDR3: CASSEEDRASPLHF

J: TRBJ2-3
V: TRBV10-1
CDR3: CASSALGVGTDTQYF

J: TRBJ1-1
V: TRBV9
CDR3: CASSVDPASLMNTEAFF

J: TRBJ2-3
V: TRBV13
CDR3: CASSPFLAGDLTDTQYF

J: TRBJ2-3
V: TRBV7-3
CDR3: CASATSDTQYF

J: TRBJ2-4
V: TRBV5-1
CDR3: CASSLTAVAKNIQYF

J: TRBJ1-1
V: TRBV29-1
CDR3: CSVMDTEAFF

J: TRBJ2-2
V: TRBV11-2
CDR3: CASSFRGGELFF

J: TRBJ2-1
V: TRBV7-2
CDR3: CASSPGGSYNEQFF

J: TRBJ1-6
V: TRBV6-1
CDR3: CASSPGFSPLHF

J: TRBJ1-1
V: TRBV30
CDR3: CACFWGRGLVDTEAFF